Presented here are 5 T cell receptor beta chains from one specimen sequenced in a study of cytotoxic CD8 clonotypes in ibrutinib-treated CLL. Only in-frame clones appear in the TCRdb table, and some are missing; sequencing was by immunoSEQ multiplex PCR. Of about 50,000 clones listed, 57% are singletons. Source: PBMCs, taken after 24 months of ibrutinib treatment. The source is a human donor with chronic lymphocytic leukemia.

The CDR3 protein is CASSEPIWGNEAFF. The CDR3 region has the DNA TGTGCCAGCAGTGAGCCTATTTGGGGGAATGAAGCTTTCTTT. The chain links TRBV6-1 to TRBJ1-1, with D tentatively TRBD1 (5 bases). There are 14 residues in the CDR3. Germline V CDR1 and CDR2: MNHNS, SASEGT. Between the trimmed V and J ends, which lost 3 bases and 7 bases, there was a span of 15 bases.

The chain couples TRBV13 to TRBJ1-6, with D perhaps matching TRBD1 (5 bases). The V gene lost 3 bases and the J gene lost 8 bases, with 8 bases spanning the gap. CDR3 length: 13 amino acids. CDR1 is PRHDT, CDR2 FYEKMQ, per germline (reference sequence). This CDR3 reads CASSFGHDSPLHF. Here the CDR3 DNA reads TGTGCCAGCAGCTTCGGACATGATTCACCCCTCCACTTT.

This clone was observed once. The chain links TRBV9 to TRBJ2-5, with a weak D call TRBD2 (7 bases). The CDR3 contains 16 residues. CDR1 and CDR2 from the germline V gene are SGDLS and YYNGEE. V was cut by 4 bases and J by 3 bases, with 19 bases left in between. The CDR3 reads CASSPGYSGTKETQYF. The CDR3 nucleotides read TGTGCCAGCAGCCCCGGTTACAGCGGGACAAAAGAGACCCAGTACTTC.

This chain links TRBV11-2 with TRBJ2-1; no firm D call. The CDR3 extends over 11 amino acids. V dropped 3 bases and J dropped 8 bases, with 5 bases sitting between them. Germline CDR1 is SGHAT and CDR2 is FQNNGV. The CDR3 region is CASSFTHEQFF. CDR3 bases: TGTGCCAGCAGCTTTACCCATGAGCAGTTCTTC.

The chain has TRBV11-3 and TRBJ2-3; D is uncertain. The germline V gene has CDR1 SGHNT and CDR2 YENEEA. With 5 bases removed from V and 3 bases from J, the gap between germline ends came to 12 bases. This CDR3 contains 14 residues. CDR3 in DNA: TGTGCCAGCAGCCGGCGCGGTTTTACAGATACGCAGTATTTT. It translates to CASSRRGFTDTQYF.